Each of the 15 T cell receptor beta chains below was sequenced from the same sample in a study of blood T cell repertoires in COVID-19. Assay: immunoSEQ multiplex PCR; the TCRdb copy retains only in-frame clones and omits some. The sample consists of some 300,000 clones, about 91% of them appearing once. The sequencing sample was made of peripheral blood. Every receptor here comes from a woman younger than 45 who had recovered from COVID-19.

This clone has more than one count but fewer than ten. The V and J genes are TRBV7-3 and TRBJ1-1; a possible D gene is TRBD1 (5 bases). The CDR3 loop spans 13 amino acids. Germline-derived CDR1 and CDR2 are SGHTA and FQGTGA. V lost 0 bases and J lost 5, with 7 bases in between. The CDR3: CASSLTGRTEAFF. The CDR3, as DNA: TGTGCCAGCAGCTTAACGGGGCGGACTGAAGCTTTCTTT. Full variable domain (outside the CDR3, taken from reference TRBV7-3 and TRBJ1-1): GAGVSQTPSNKVTEKGKYVELRCDPISGHTALYWYRQSLGQGPEFLIYFQGTGAADDSGLPNDRFFAVRPEGSVSTLKIQRTERGDSAVYLCASSLTGRTEAFFGQGTRLTVV.

This chain uses TRBV28 with TRBJ1-2; tentatively, D is TRBD1 (5 bases). The CDR3 covers 13 residues. CDR1 and CDR2 (germline): MDHEN, SYDVKM. The V gene lost 5 bases and the J gene lost 0 bases, with 7 bases spanning the gap. The CDR3 here is CASSGAANYGYTF. Written as DNA, the CDR3 is TGTGCCAGCAGTGGGGCGGCTAACTATGGCTACACCTTC.

The rearrangement joins TRBV6-4 to TRBJ1-2; TRBD1 agrees at 7 bases. The J segment lost 8 bases and the V segment lost 6 bases, leaving 9 bases of the junction unmatched. CDR1 and CDR2 from the germline V gene are MRHNA and SNTAGT. CDR3 size: 13 residues. CDR3 sequence: CASRDRQGHGYTF. DNA of the CDR3: TGTGCCAGCAGGGACCGACAGGGCCACGGCTACACCTTC.

The rearrangement joins TRBV10-3 to TRBJ2-4; D perhaps matches TRBD2 (6 bases). Germline CDR1 is ENHRY and CDR2 is SYGVKD. V was cut by 0 bases and J by 5 bases, with 11 bases left in between. There are 15 residues in the CDR3. In DNA, the CDR3 is TGTGCCATCAGTGAGTCGGGTGGAGGGGAAAACATTCAGTACTTC. Amino acid sequence: CAISESGGGENIQYF.

The chain links TRBV7-9 to TRBJ1-6, with D maybe TRBD1 (6 bases). The CDR3 has 14 residues. Per germline, CDR1 SEHNR and CDR2 FQNEAQ (reference sequence). The V and J ends lost 5 bases and 7 bases respectively, with 12 bases between them. The CDR3 sequence: CASSQTGQNSPLHF. The CDR3 DNA follows: TGTGCCAGCAGCCAAACAGGGCAGAATTCACCCCTCCACTTT.

The chain joins TRBV5-4 to TRBJ2-3; D is possibly TRBD1 (7 bases). This CDR3 is built from 15 residues. The V gene lost 0 bases and the J gene lost 3 bases, with 11 bases spanning the gap. Germline V gene sequence: CDR1 SGHNT, CDR2 YYREEE (reference sequence). The CDR3 protein is CASSLEAGGTDTQYF. The CDR3 DNA follows: TGTGCCAGCAGCTTGGAGGCAGGGGGGACAGATACGCAGTATTTT.

V and J are TRBV19 and TRBJ1-1, with D possibly TRBD1 on 6 matching bases. CDR3 size: 15 residues. The V and J ends lost 9 bases and 2 bases respectively, with 19 bases between them. In germline, CDR1 is LNHDA, CDR2 SQIVND (reference sequence). The CDR3: CASQFSLQGNTEAFF. The CDR3 DNA follows: TGTGCCAGCCAATTTTCGTTACAGGGTAACACTGAAGCTTTCTTT.

This rearrangement joins TRBV28 to TRBJ2-1, with 10 bases identical to TRBD2. The CDR3 has 14 amino acids. Germline V gene sequence: CDR1 MDHEN, CDR2 SYDVKM. Trimming at V came to 8 bases and at J to 5 bases, leaving 6 bases not matched to a gene. CDR3 protein: CASLSGGAHNEQFF. CDR3 coding DNA: TGTGCCAGCCTGAGCGGGGGGGCCCACAATGAGCAGTTCTTC.

The V call is TRBV10-3, the J call TRBJ1-5; 10 bases are shared with TRBD1. J was trimmed by 4 bases and V by 6 bases; bases with no gene match: 3. The CDR3 sequence is 14 residues long. Germline CDR1 and CDR2: ENHRY and SYGVKD. As DNA, the CDR3 is TGTGCCATCAGCCGACAGGGGGCGAATCAGCCCCAGCATTTT. Translation: CAISRQGANQPQHF.

The rearrangement joins TRBV2 to TRBJ2-5; the D is unclear. Trimming stripped 4 bases from V and 2 bases from J, with 11 bases between. Germline V lookup: CDR1 SNHLY, CDR2 FYNNEI. The CDR3 extends over 14 amino acids. The CDR3 sequence is CASSGPNTQETQYF. CDR3 sequence (DNA): TGTGCCAGCAGTGGGCCGAACACACAAGAGACCCAGTACTTC.

The chain uses TRBV4-2 and TRBJ1-4; D call uncertain. From germline, CDR1 is LGHNA and CDR2 YNFKEQ. V was pared by 1 base and J by 0 bases, with 9 bases between. CDR3 size: 16 residues. Here the CDR3 DNA reads TGTGCCAGCAGCCAAGCCCCAGGCACAACTAATGAAAAACTGTTTTTT. This codes for CASSQAPGTTNEKLFF.

This sequence joins TRBV20-1 and TRBJ2-5; D unclear. The CDR3 is 10 residues long. CDR1 and CDR2 from the germline V gene are DFQATT and SNEGSKA (reference sequence). The V gene lost 2 bases and the J gene lost 7 bases, with 5 bases spanning the gap. The CDR3 region is CSARSGTQYF. CDR3 nucleotide sequence: TGCAGTGCTAGATCCGGGACCCAGTACTTC.

This chain uses TRBV9 with TRBJ2-5, with D uncertain. The V end was cut by 1 base, the J end by 1 base, with 14 bases between. CDR1 SGDLS and CDR2 YYNGEE come from the germline V gene. The CDR3 loop spans 16 amino acids. CDR3 sequence (DNA): TGTGCCAGCAGCGTAAACCTAGGCCAACGCCAAGAGACCCAGTACTTC. Protein sequence: CASSVNLGQRQETQYF.

This rearrangement joins TRBV30 to TRBJ2-3, with 7 bases that match TRBD1. The germline CDR1 and CDR2 sequences are GTSNPN and SVGIG (reference sequence). J was trimmed by 6 bases and V by 5 bases; bases with no gene match: 5. The CDR3 extends over 12 amino acids. Here the CDR3 DNA reads TGTGCCTGGTCCACAGGGGTCGATACGCAGTATTTT. Amino acid sequence: CAWSTGVDTQYF.

The V gene is TRBV6-2 or TRBV6-3, the J gene TRBJ2-7; no reliable D call. Looked up from germline, CDR1 is MNHEY and CDR2 is SVGEGT. The CDR3 runs 15 residues. V was pared by 2 bases and J by 2 bases, with 13 bases between. CDR3: CASSYGSTTTYEQYF. As DNA, the CDR3 is TGTGCCAGCAGTTACGGCTCCACCACTACCTACGAGCAGTACTTC.